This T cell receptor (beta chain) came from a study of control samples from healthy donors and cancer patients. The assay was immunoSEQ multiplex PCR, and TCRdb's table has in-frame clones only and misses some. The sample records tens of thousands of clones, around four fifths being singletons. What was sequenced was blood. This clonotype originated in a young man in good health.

The CDR3, as DNA: TGTGCCAGCAGCCAGGGGACAGGGGGCGGTTCACCCCTCCACTTT. Protein product: CASSQGTGGGSPLHF. This chain uses TRBV3-1 (or the pseudogene TRBV3-2) with TRBJ1-6, with 12 bases that match TRBD1. CDR1 and CDR2 (germline): LGHDT, YNNKEL (reference sequence). With 3 bases clipped from V and 9 bases from J, the junction kept 3 bases outside the gene matches. This CDR3 has 15 residues.